The 32 T cell receptor beta chains reported below all come from one sample, sequenced in a study of T-cell memory formation after mild COVID-19. TCRdb redid the calling of the 5' RACE reads with MiXCR, one entry per CDR3 protein. The sample has a few hundred thousand distinct CDR3 sequences; about a sixth are singletons. The material sequenced was PBMCs or a T cell subset sorted from them (not recorded which). All receptors come from a man aged 18-30 years who had mild COVID-19 (a few samples of this study predate the infection). Cell type and time point are not known.

This clonotype was recorded a few times. The rearrangement joins TRBV7-6 to TRBJ2-5; 12 bases map to TRBD2. V trimming: 1 base; J trimming: 6 bases; junction bases outside the gene matches: 6. The CDR3 totals 16 residues. Germline lookup yields CDR1 SGHVS and CDR2 FNYEAQ. The CDR3 DNA is TGTGCCAGCAGCTTAGTCCCTAGCGGGGGGGAGAAGACCCAGTACTTC. This encodes CASSLVPSGGEKTQYF.

J is TRBJ2-7 and V is TRBV6-1; D may be TRBD1 (5 bases). The CDR3 sequence is 13 residues long. Germline V gene data show CDR1 as MNHNS and CDR2 as SASEGT. The germline V and J ends were trimmed by 5 bases and 4 bases, with 12 bases remaining between them. The CDR3, as DNA: TGTGCCAGCAGTCAGACAGACAGATACGAGCAGTACTTC. Translation gives CASSQTDRYEQYF.

The DNA for the CDR3 is TGCGCCAGCAGCTTGGTAGCGGGGGGGTCCTACGAGCAGTACTTC. Amino acids: CASSLVAGGSYEQYF. This chain links TRBV5-1 with TRBJ2-7, with 11 nucleotides matching TRBD2. From germline, CDR1 is SGHRS and CDR2 YFSETQ. V gave up 0 bases and J gave up 1 base; unmatched junction bases: 0. The length of the CDR3 is 15 residues.

This chain joins TRBV12-3 or TRBV12-4 and TRBJ1-4; a possible D gene is TRBD1 (6 bases). The CDR3 sequence is 15 residues long. The V and J ends lost 4 bases and 8 bases respectively, with 17 bases between them. The CDR3 DNA is TGTGCCAGCAGTTATGGGTCGGGGGCAGGGGAAAAACTGTTTTTT. Translated: CASSYGSGAGEKLFF.

V gene TRBV29-1 combines with J gene TRBJ2-2; 8 bases match TRBD1. CDR1 and CDR2 (germline): SQVTM, ANQGSEA. The CDR3 spans 19 residues. The ends lost 7 bases at V and 3 bases at J; junction bases unmatched: 22. CDR3 protein: CSDLTLDRGNSPHTGELFF. The CDR3 DNA follows: TGCAGCGACCTCACCCTCGACAGGGGCAATTCACCTCACACCGGGGAGCTGTTTTTT.

This chain joins TRBV16 and TRBJ1-4; 7 nucleotides align to TRBD1. This CDR3 has 14 amino acids. Germline V gene data show CDR1 as KGHSY and CDR2 as FQNENV. The junction had 5 bases not matched to a gene; V was cut back by 2 bases and J by 8 bases. In nucleotides, the CDR3 is TGTGCCAGCAGCCAACCAGGGACAGTCGAAAAACTGTTTTTT. This gives the protein CASSQPGTVEKLFF.

This clonotype came up a few times. The chain carries TRBV5-1 and TRBJ1-2, with no clear D. CDR1 is SGHRS, CDR2 YFSETQ, per germline. The CDR3 has 11 amino acids. V was clipped by 3 bases and J by 8 bases, with 8 bases between them. CDR3 sequence (DNA): TGCGCCAGCAGCTCGCCAGGAGGCTACACCTTC. It translates to CASSSPGGYTF.

This clonotype was recorded many times. The chain joins TRBV29-1 to TRBJ2-3, with D possibly being TRBD1 or TRBD2 (6 bases each). V lost 2 bases and J lost 4, with 19 bases in between. The CDR3 contains 16 residues. Germline-derived CDR1 and CDR2 are SQVTM and ANQGSEA. The CDR3 loop reads CSVELGAEGVADTQYF. In DNA, the CDR3 is TGCAGCGTTGAACTGGGAGCGGAGGGGGTCGCAGATACGCAGTATTTT.

V is TRBV9 and J is TRBJ2-1; 11 positions match TRBD2. The V segment lost 0 bases and the J segment 2 bases; nucleotides outside the gene matches: 4. CDR3 length: 17 residues. The germline CDR1 and CDR2 sequences are SGDLS and YYNGEE. CDR3 nucleotide sequence: TGTGCCAGCAGCGTAGGGGCTAGCGGGGGGCCCTACAATGAGCAGTTCTTC. Its translation: CASSVGASGGPYNEQFF.

The J gene is TRBJ1-2, the V gene TRBV12-3 or TRBV12-4, with 8 bases aligning to TRBD1. V shed 8 bases, J shed 7 bases, and the junction held 15 bases outside the gene matches. The CDR3 is 15 residues long. The CDR3 region has the DNA TGTGCCAGCGAGCCCCCGGACAGGGTTAGAACTGGCTACACCTTC. It translates to CASEPPDRVRTGYTF.

CDR3 bases: TGCGCCAGCGGTAGGACGGGGAGGGGGAACACTGAAGCTTTCTTT. Translation gives CASGRTGRGNTEAFF. The V and J genes are TRBV5-1 and TRBJ1-1; a possible D gene is TRBD1 (5 bases). Germline CDR1 SGHRS, CDR2 YFSETQ. The CDR3 spans 15 residues. Between the trimmed V and J ends, which lost 7 bases and 1 base, there was a span of 17 bases.

This clonotype was observed a few times. The chain combines TRBV6-5 with TRBJ2-1, with TRBD2 identical over 13 bases. V shed 7 bases, J shed 4 bases, and the junction held 7 bases outside the gene matches. The length of the CDR3 is 16 residues. CDR1 MNHEY and CDR2 SVGAGI come from the germline V gene. This chain's CDR3 is CASTRTSGGPYNEQFF. CDR3 DNA sequence: TGTGCCAGCACCAGGACTAGCGGGGGCCCTTACAATGAGCAGTTCTTC.

V usage is TRBV4-3 and J usage is TRBJ2-3, with 7 bases aligning to TRBD2. Unmatched junction bases numbered 11, after V lost 4 bases and J lost 4 bases. The germline V gene has CDR1 LGHNA and CDR2 YSLEER. This CDR3 is built from 16 residues. CDR3: CASSPSRGLVADTQYF. CDR3 sequence (DNA): TGCGCCAGCAGCCCCTCGCGTGGACTAGTAGCAGATACGCAGTATTTT.

The chain combines TRBV19 with TRBJ1-5; 8 bases line up with TRBD1. The V segment lost 8 bases and the J segment 2 bases; nucleotides outside the gene matches: 8. Germline CDR1 reads LNHDA; CDR2 reads SQIVND (reference sequence). There are 15 residues in the CDR3. CDR3 bases: TGTGCCAGTGTTGACAGGGGCTTTGGCAATCAGCCCCAGCATTTT. Its translation is CASVDRGFGNQPQHF.

This clonotype was counted only a few times. The chain couples TRBV12-3 or TRBV12-4 to TRBJ2-3; D remains unclear. This CDR3 is built from 12 residues. Trimming stripped 2 bases from V and 5 bases from J, with 5 bases between. CDR3 nucleotide sequence: TGTGCCAGCAGTTTAAGACTAGATACGCAGTATTTT. Protein: CASSLRLDTQYF.

V usage is TRBV7-2 and J usage is TRBJ2-5, with D unresolved. Per germline, CDR1 SGHTA and CDR2 FQGNSA. The CDR3 totals 14 residues. Trimming removed 1 base at V and 5 bases at J, with 11 bases between. CDR3 loop: CASSLGLVAETQYF. The DNA of the CDR3 is TGTGCCAGCAGCTTAGGTCTAGTAGCTGAGACCCAGTACTTC.

This clonotype was detected ten times or more. J is TRBJ2-2 and V is TRBV19; D is unresolved. Germline loops: CDR1 LNHDA, CDR2 SQIVND (reference sequence). CDR3 size: 12 residues. The V end was cut by 5 bases, the J end by 7 bases, with 8 bases between. The CDR3 region has the DNA TGTGCCAGTAGTCTTCAAATCGGGGAGCTGTTTTTT. Its protein product is CASSLQIGELFF. The full variable domain, rest sourced from reference TRBV19 and TRBJ2-2, is DGGITQSPKYLFRKEGQNVTLSCEQNLNHDAMYWYRQDPGQGLRLIYYSQIVNDFQKGDIAEGYSVSREKKESFPLTVTSAQKNPTAFYLCASSLQIGELFFGEGSRLTVL.

J is TRBJ1-1 and V is TRBV7-9, with TRBD1 as a possible D gene (6 bases). V lost 4 bases and J lost 5, with 14 bases in between. This CDR3 contains 14 residues. Germline values: CDR1 SEHNR, CDR2 FQNEAQ (reference sequence). The CDR3 nucleotides are TGTGCCAGCAGCTACTGGCCAGGGGTAACTGAAGCTTTCTTT. This codes for CASSYWPGVTEAFF.

The genes are TRBV6-5 and TRBJ1-5, with D perhaps matching TRBD1 (5 bases). The length of the CDR3 is 15 residues. Per germline, CDR1 MNHEY and CDR2 SVGAGI. Trimming cost V 2 bases and J 1 base, with 9 bases left between them. CDR3 amino acids: CASSYPGRSNQPQHF. Here the CDR3 DNA reads TGTGCCAGCAGTTACCCGGGACGGAGCAATCAGCCCCAGCATTTT.

This chain uses TRBV3-1 with TRBJ1-6; D is undetermined. The germline V and J ends were trimmed by 2 bases and 7 bases, with 15 bases remaining between them. The CDR3 totals 16 residues. Germline-derived CDR1 and CDR2 are LGHDT and YNNKEL (reference sequence). The CDR3 DNA sequence: TGTGCCAGCAGCCAAAACCCTGCGACTCGCAATTCACCCCTCCACTTT. It is translated as CASSQNPATRNSPLHF.

This clonotype was counted a few times. This chain connects TRBV7-9 to TRBJ1-2; D is perhaps TRBD1 (6 bases). CDR1 is SEHNR and CDR2 is FQNEAQ in the germline V gene (reference sequence). V gave up 3 bases and J gave up 1 base, with 12 bases separating them. The CDR3 loop spans 15 amino acids. The CDR3 region has the DNA TGTGCCAGCAGCTTGGGGACACCCAATAACTATGGCTACACCTTC. Amino acids: CASSLGTPNNYGYTF.

V is TRBV29-1 and J is TRBJ1-2; 8 positions agree with TRBD1. The CDR3 covers 12 residues. Trimming cost V 0 bases and J 8 bases; bases outside gene matches: 2. CDR1 SQVTM and CDR2 ANQGSEA come from the germline V gene. The CDR3 DNA follows: TGCAGCGTTGAAGAGGCAGGGGGCGGCTACACCTTC. Translation gives CSVEEAGGGYTF.

This clonotype was seen only a few times. The chain combines TRBV15 with TRBJ2-3; 7 bases are a match to TRBD2. CDR1 and CDR2 (germline): LNHNV, YYDKDF (reference sequence). Unmatched junction bases numbered 16, after V lost 3 bases and J lost 1 base. This CDR3 comprises 19 residues. The CDR3 bases are TGTGCCACCAGCAGGAGGCCTTCTCGGGACTACCGGGGCACAGATACGCAGTATTTT. It is translated as CATSRRPSRDYRGTDTQYF.

This clonotype appeared a few times. This rearrangement joins TRBV6-5 to TRBJ2-5; D is unresolved. Trimming took off 0 bases at V and 5 bases at J, with 10 bases between the two ends. The CDR3 has 14 amino acids. CDR1 is MNHEY and CDR2 is SVGAGI in the germline V gene. CDR3 sequence reads: CASSYSPGTETQYF. In DNA form, the CDR3 reads TGTGCCAGCAGTTACTCTCCGGGTACGGAGACCCAGTACTTC.

This clonotype was seen ten or more times. V gene TRBV10-3 combines with J gene TRBJ1-6; D gene uncertain. CDR1 is ENHRY, CDR2 SYGVKD, per germline. V dropped 0 bases and J dropped 9 bases, with 12 bases sitting between them. The length of the CDR3 is 15 residues. The CDR3 sequence is CAISESAPGGSPLHF. The CDR3 nucleotides are TGTGCCATCAGTGAGTCGGCGCCCGGTGGTTCACCCCTCCACTTT.

This clonotype turned up a few times. V gene TRBV7-3 combines with J gene TRBJ2-5; D ambiguous. This CDR3 is 13 amino acids long. The V gene lost 5 bases and the J gene lost 3 bases, with 10 bases spanning the gap. Germline-derived CDR1 and CDR2 are SGHTA and FQGTGA. The DNA for the CDR3 is TGTGCCAGCAGCCGTAGTTACGAAGAGACCCAGTACTTC. The encoded protein is CASSRSYEETQYF. The full variable domain, completed using reference TRBV7-3 and TRBJ2-5, is GAGVSQTPSNKVTEKGKYVELRCDPISGHTALYWYRQSLGQGPEFLIYFQGTGAADDSGLPNDRFFAVRPEGSVSTLKIQRTERGDSAVYLCASSRSYEETQYFGPGTRLLVL.

This clonotype appeared a few times. V gene TRBV20-1 combines with J gene TRBJ2-1, with 7 bases that match TRBD1. This CDR3 contains 12 residues. Germline assignment: CDR1 DFQATT and CDR2 SNEGSKA (reference sequence). The V and J ends lost 0 bases and 11 bases, in that order; junction bases with no gene match: 4. CDR3 amino acids: CSARDPQGKQFF. CDR3 DNA: TGCAGTGCTAGAGATCCACAGGGGAAGCAGTTCTTC.

This clonotype came up a few times. The chain is built from TRBV12-3 or TRBV12-4 and TRBJ1-2; D not resolved. This CDR3 is 17 amino acids long. Trimming left V 4 bases short and J 8 bases short, with 26 bases between. The CDR3 DNA sequence: TGTGCCAGCAGTTCGGCACCTCCCCGCCTCAAGGCAAGGGGCTACACCTTC. This encodes CASSSAPPRLKARGYTF.

This clonotype showed up just a few times. The chain has TRBV6-5 and TRBJ1-6; TRBD1 matches at 9 bases. CDR1 is MNHEY, CDR2 SVGAGI, per germline. The J segment lost 7 bases and the V segment lost 2 bases, leaving 6 bases of the junction unmatched. The CDR3 consists of 16 residues. CDR3 in DNA: TGTGCCAGCAGTTACGGAGGGACAGGGCGGAATTCACCCCTCCACTTT. Amino acids: CASSYGGTGRNSPLHF.

The rearrangement joins TRBV5-6 to TRBJ2-7, with 8 bases that match TRBD1. The ends lost 3 bases at V and 4 bases at J; junction bases unmatched: 12. The CDR3 is made up of 16 amino acids. Germline V CDR1 and CDR2: SGHDT, YYEEEE. The CDR3 is CASSSTKGQGGYEQYV. The CDR3 nucleotides read TGTGCCAGCAGCTCAACCAAAGGACAGGGTGGATACGAGCAGTACGTC.

This rearrangement joins TRBV15 to TRBJ2-7; maybe TRBD1 (6 bases). The V end lost 8 bases, the J end lost 6 bases, and 20 bases lay between the germline ends. CDR3 length: 14 amino acids. Germline V gene data show CDR1 as LNHNV and CDR2 as YYDKDF (reference sequence). The CDR3: CATGPRGKPLEQYF. In nucleotides, the CDR3 is TGTGCCACCGGACCAAGGGGGAAGCCGCTCGAGCAGTACTTC.

This clonotype has just a few counts. The chain recombines TRBV29-1 with TRBJ2-1; 10 positions agree with TRBD2. The CDR3 sequence is 14 residues long. V was pared by 8 bases and J by 4 bases, with 8 bases of the junction left unmatched. Germline lookup yields CDR1 SQVTM and CDR2 ANQGSEA. CDR3 sequence (DNA): TGCAGCAACCAGCGGGGGGGCGTGTACAATGAGCAGTTCTTC. Translation gives CSNQRGGVYNEQFF.